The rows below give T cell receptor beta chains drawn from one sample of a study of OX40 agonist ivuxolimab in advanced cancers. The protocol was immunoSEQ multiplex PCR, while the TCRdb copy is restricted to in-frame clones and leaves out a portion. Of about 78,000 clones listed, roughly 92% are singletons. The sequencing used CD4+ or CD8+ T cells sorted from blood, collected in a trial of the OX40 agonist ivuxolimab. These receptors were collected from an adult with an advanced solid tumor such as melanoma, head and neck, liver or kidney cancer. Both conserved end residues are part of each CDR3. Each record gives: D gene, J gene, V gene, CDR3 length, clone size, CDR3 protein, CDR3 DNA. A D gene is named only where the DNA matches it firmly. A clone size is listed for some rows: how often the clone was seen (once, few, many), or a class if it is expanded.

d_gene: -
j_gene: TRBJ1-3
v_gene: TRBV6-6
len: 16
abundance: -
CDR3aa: CASSPEDSSSGNTIYF
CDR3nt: TGTGCCAGCAGCCCTGAGGACTCGAGCTCTGGAAACACCATATATTTT

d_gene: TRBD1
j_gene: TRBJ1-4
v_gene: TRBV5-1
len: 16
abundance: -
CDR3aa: CASSLGQGPTNEKLFF
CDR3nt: TGCGCCAGCAGCTTGGGACAGGGGCCAACTAATGAAAAACTGTTTTTT

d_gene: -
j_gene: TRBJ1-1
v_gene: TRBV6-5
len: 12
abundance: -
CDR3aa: CASSPRGYEAFF
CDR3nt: TGTGCCAGCTCCCCTCGGGGATATGAAGCTTTCTTT

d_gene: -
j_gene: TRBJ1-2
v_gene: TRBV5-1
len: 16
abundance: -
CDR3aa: CASSLGWAGTNYGYTF
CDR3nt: TGCGCCAGCAGCTTGGGTTGGGCAGGAACTAACTATGGCTACACCTTC

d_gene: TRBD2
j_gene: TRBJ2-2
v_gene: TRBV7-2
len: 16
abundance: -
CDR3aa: CASNRISGSNTGELFF
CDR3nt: TGTGCCAGCAACCGCATTAGCGGGTCGAACACCGGGGAGCTGTTTTTT

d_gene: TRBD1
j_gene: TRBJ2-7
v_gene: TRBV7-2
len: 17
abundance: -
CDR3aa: CASSLAFSTGGSYEQYF
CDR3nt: TGTGCCAGCAGCTTAGCGTTCTCTACAGGGGGTTCCTACGAGCAGTACTTC

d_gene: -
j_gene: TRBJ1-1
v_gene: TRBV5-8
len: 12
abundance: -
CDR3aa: CASSHRGWEAFF
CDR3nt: TGTGCCAGCAGTCACCGGGGGTGGGAAGCTTTCTTT

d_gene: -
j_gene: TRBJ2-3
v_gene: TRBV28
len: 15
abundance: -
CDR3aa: CASSLVGGQGDTQYF
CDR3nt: TGTGCCAGCAGTTTAGTGGGAGGCCAGGGAGATACGCAGTATTTT

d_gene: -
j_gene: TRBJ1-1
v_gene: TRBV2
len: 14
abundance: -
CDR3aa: CASSYDIVVTEAFF
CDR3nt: TGTGCCAGCAGTTACGACATTGTAGTCACTGAAGCTTTCTTT

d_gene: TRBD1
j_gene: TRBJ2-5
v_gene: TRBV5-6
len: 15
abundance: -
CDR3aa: CASSFKDRVEETQYF
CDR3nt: TGTGCCAGCAGCTTCAAGGACAGGGTGGAAGAGACCCAGTACTTC

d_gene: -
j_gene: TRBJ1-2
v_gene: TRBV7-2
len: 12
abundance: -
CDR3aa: CASSLEGTGYTF
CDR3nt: TGTGCCAGCAGCTTAGAGGGAACTGGCTACACCTTC

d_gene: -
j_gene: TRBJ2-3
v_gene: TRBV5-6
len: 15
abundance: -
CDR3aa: CASSLIGIGTDTQYF
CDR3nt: TGTGCCAGCAGCTTAATCGGGATCGGCACAGATACGCAGTATTTT

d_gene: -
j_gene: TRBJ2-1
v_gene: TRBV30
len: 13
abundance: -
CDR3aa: CAWSVKGLNEQFF
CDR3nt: TGTGCCTGGAGTGTAAAAGGACTGAATGAGCAGTTCTTC

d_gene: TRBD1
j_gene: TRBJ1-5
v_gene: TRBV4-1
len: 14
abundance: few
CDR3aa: CASSLQGTDQPQHF
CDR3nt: TGCGCCAGCAGCCTACAGGGGACGGATCAGCCCCAGCATTTT

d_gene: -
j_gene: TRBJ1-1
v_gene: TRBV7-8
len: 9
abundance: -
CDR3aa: CATTGGLVF
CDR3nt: TGTGCCACCACGGGGGGGTTGGTCTTT

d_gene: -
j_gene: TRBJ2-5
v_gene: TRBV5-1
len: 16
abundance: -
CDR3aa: CASSLVGGRPEETQYF
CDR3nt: TGCGCCAGCAGCTTGGTTGGTGGTCGCCCTGAAGAGACCCAGTACTTC

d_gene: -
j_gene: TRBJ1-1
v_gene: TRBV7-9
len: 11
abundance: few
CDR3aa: CASSLQGAAFF
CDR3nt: TGTGCCAGCAGCCTACAGGGCGCAGCTTTCTTT

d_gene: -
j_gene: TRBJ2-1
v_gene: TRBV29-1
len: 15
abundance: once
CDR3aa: CSVEPRQAMPNEQFF
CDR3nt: TGCAGCGTTGAACCCCGACAGGCCATGCCCAATGAGCAGTTCTTC

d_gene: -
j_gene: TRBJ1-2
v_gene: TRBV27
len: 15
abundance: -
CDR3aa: CASSLSIAGLFGYTF
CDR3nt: TGTGCCAGCAGTTTATCGATAGCAGGCCTGTTCGGCTACACCTTC

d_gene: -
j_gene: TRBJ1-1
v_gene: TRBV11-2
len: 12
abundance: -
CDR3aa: CASSWESTEAFF
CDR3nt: TGTGCCAGCAGCTGGGAGTCCACTGAAGCTTTCTTT

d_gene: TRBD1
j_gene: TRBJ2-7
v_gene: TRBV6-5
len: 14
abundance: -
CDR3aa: CASSSDRGTYEQYF
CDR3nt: TGTGCCAGCAGTTCGGACAGGGGAACCTACGAGCAGTACTTC

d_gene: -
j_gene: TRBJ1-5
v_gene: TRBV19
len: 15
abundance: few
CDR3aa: CASSGRAYSNQPQHF
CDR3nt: TGTGCCAGTAGTGGGAGAGCTTATAGCAATCAGCCCCAGCATTTT

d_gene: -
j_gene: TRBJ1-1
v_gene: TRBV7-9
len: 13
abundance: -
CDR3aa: CASESSGNTEAFF
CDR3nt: TGTGCCAGTGAATCCAGTGGGAACACTGAAGCTTTCTTT

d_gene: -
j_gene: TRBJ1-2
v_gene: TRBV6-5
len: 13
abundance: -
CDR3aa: CASIGTASYGYTF
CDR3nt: TGTGCCAGCATCGGAACTGCCTCTTATGGCTACACCTTC

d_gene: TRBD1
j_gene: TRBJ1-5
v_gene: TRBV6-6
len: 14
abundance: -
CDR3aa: CASFQGGGNQPQHF
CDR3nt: TGTGCCAGCTTCCAGGGGGGAGGGAATCAGCCCCAGCATTTT

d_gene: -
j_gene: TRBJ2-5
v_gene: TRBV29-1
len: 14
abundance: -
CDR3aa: CSVYRPPSSETQYF
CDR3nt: TGCAGCGTCTATAGGCCTCCCTCGAGTGAGACCCAGTACTTC

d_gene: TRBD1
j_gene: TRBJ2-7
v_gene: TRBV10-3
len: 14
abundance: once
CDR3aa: CAISRWQGAYEQYF
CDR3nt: TGTGCCATCAGCCGCTGGCAGGGGGCGTACGAGCAGTACTTC

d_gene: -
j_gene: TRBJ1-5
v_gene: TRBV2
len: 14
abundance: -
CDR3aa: CASSVEGGNQPQHF
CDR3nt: TGTGCCAGCAGTGTTGAGGGAGGCAATCAGCCCCAGCATTTT

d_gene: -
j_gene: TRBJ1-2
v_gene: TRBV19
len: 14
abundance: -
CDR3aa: CASSHHGRNYGYTF
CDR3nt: TGTGCCAGCAGTCACCATGGCAGGAATTATGGCTACACCTTC

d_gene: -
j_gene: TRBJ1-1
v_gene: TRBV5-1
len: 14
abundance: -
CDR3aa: CASSEGVGNTEAFF
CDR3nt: TGCGCCAGCAGCGAGGGGGTCGGGAACACTGAAGCTTTCTTT

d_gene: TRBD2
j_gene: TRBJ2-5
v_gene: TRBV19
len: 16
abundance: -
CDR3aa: CASSLRTSGGQETQYF
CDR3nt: TGTGCCAGTAGTCTCCGGACTAGCGGGGGACAAGAGACCCAGTACTTC

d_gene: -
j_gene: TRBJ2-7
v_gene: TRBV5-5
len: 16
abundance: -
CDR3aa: CASSLTASGLSYEQYF
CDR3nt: TGTGCCAGCAGCTTAACGGCCAGCGGGCTTTCCTACGAGCAGTACTTC

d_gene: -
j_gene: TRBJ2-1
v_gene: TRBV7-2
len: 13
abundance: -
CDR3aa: CASSLWGWDEQFF
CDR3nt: TGTGCCAGCAGCTTGTGGGGCTGGGATGAGCAGTTCTTC

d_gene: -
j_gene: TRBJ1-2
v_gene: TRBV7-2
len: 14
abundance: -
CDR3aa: CASSLATASGGYTF
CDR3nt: TGTGCCAGCAGCTTAGCCACAGCAAGCGGTGGCTACACCTTC

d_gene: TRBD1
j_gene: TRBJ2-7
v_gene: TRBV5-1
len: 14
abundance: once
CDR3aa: CASSRQGDTYEQYF
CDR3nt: TGCGCCAGCAGCCGACAGGGGGATACCTACGAGCAGTACTTC

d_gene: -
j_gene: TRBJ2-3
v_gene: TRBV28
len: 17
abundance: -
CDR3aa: CASSFAEGKAGTDTQYF
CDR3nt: TGTGCCAGCAGTTTCGCCGAAGGGAAAGCGGGCACAGATACGCAGTATTTT

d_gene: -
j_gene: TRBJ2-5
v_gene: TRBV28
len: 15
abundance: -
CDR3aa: CASSPVGLNQETQYF
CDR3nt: TGTGCCAGCAGTCCCGTGGGACTGAACCAAGAGACCCAGTACTTC

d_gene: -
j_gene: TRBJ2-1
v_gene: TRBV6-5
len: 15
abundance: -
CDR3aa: CASSPAGTLYNEQFF
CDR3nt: TGTGCCAGCAGTCCGGCAGGGACACTCTACAATGAGCAGTTCTTC

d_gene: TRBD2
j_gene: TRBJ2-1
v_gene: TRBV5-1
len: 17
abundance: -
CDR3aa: CASSSRLAGASGNEQFF
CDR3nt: TGCGCCAGCAGCTCCCGACTAGCGGGGGCCTCCGGCAATGAGCAGTTCTTC

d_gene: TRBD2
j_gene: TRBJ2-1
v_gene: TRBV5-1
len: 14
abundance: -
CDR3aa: CASSFGTRENEQFF
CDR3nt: TGCGCCAGCAGCTTCGGGACGCGGGAGAATGAGCAGTTCTTC

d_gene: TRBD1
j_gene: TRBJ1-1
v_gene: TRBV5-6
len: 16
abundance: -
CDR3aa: CASSSRPGTEDTEAFF
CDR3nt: TGTGCCAGCAGCTCCCGTCCCGGGACAGAAGACACTGAAGCTTTCTTT

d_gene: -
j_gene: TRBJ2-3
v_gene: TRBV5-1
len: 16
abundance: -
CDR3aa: CASSSSGGLSTDTQYF
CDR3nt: TGCGCCAGCAGCTCCTCGGGGGGCCTCTCCACAGATACGCAGTATTTT

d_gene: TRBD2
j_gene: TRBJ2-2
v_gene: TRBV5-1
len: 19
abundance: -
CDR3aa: CASRYGLAGGPKKTGELFF
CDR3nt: TGCGCCAGCCGCTACGGACTAGCGGGAGGGCCGAAAAAAACCGGGGAGCTGTTTTTT

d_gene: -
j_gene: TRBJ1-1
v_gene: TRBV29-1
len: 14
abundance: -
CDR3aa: CSVEKSTWNTEAFF
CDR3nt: TGCAGCGTTGAGAAATCGACTTGGAACACTGAAGCTTTCTTT

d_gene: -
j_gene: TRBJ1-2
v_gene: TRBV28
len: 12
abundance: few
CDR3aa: CATSGQHYGYTF
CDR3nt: TGTGCCACCTCGGGGCAGCACTATGGCTACACCTTC

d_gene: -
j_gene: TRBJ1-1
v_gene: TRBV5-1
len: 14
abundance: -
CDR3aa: CASSLVVRGDGAFF
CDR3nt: TGCGCCAGCAGCTTGGTGGTTCGGGGGGATGGGGCTTTCTTT